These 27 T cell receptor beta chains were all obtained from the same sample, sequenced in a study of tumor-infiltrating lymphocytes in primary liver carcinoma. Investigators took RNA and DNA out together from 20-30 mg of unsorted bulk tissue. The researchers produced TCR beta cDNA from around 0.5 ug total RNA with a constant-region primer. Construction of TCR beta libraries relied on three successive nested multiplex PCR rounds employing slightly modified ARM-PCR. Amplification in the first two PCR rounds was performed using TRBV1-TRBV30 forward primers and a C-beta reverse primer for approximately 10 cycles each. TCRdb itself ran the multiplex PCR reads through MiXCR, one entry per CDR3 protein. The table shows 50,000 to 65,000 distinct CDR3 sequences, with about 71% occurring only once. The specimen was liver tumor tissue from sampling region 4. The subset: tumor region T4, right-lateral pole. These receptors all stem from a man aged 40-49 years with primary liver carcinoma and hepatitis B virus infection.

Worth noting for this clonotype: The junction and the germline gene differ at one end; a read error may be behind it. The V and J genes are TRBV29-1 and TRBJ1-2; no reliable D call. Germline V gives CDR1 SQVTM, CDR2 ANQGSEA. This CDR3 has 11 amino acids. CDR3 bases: TGCCTCGTTGTCTTCGGGAATGGTTACACCTTC. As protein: CLVVFGNGYTF. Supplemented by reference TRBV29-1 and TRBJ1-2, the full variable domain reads SAVISQKPSRDICQRGTSLTIQCQVDSQVTMMFWYRQQPGQSLTLIATANQGSEATYESGFVIDKFPISRPNLTFSTLTVSNMSPEDSSIYLCLVVFGNGYTFGSGTRLTVV.

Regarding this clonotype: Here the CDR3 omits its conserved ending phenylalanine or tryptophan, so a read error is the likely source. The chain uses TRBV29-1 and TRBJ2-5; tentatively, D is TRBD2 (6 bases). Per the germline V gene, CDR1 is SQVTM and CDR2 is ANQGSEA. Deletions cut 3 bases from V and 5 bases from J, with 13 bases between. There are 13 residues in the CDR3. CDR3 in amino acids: CSVDTSGGETQYS. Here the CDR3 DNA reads TGCAGCGTTGACACATCTGGGGGGGAGACCCAGTACTCC.

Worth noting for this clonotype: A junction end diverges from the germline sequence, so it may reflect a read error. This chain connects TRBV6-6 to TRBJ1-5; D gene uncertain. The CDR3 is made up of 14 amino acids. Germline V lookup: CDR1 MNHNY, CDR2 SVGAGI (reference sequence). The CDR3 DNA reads TGTGCCACAAGGGAGTTTAGTAGCAAACAGCCCCAGCATTTT. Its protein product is CATREFSSKQPQHF.

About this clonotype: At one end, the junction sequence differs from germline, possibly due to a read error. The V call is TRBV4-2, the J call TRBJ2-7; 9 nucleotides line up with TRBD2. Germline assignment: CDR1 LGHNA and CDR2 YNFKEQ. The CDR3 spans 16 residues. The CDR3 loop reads CAGSRASSGVSYEQYF. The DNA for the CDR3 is TGTGCCGGCAGCCGAGCGTCTAGCGGGGTTTCCTACGAGCAGTACTTC.

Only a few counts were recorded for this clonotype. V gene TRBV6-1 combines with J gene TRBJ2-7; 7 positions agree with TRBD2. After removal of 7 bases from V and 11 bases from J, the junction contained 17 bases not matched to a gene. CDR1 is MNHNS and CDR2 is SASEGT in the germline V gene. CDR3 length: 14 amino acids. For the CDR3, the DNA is TGTGCCAGCAAAGCGGGGCAGGGAATAATCAAGGAGTACTTC. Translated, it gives CASKAGQGIIKEYF.

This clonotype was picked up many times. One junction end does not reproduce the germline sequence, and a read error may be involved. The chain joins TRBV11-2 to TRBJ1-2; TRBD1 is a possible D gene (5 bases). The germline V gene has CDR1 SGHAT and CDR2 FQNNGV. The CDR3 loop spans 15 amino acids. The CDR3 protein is CANSTSAGLIPGYTF. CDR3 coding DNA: TGTGCCAACAGCACGTCGGCAGGGTTGATCCCTGGCTACACCTTC.

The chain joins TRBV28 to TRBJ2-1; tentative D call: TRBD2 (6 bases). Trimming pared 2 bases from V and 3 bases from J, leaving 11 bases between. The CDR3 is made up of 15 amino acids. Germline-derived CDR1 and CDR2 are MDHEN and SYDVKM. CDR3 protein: CASSLGGSVYNEQFF. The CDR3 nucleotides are TGTGCCAGCAGTTTAGGGGGGAGTGTCTACAATGAGCAGTTCTTC. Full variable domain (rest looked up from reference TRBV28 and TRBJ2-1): DVKVTQSSRYLVKRTGEKVFLECVQDMDHENMFWYRQDPGLGLRLIYFSYDVKMKEKGDIPEGYSVSREKKERFSLILESASTNQTSMYLCASSLGGSVYNEQFFGPGTRLTVL.

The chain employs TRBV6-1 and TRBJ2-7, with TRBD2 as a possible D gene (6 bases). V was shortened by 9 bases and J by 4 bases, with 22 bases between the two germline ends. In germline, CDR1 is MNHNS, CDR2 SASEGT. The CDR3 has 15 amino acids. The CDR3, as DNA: TGTGCCAGTAGTTCTGGAATAGCGGAACTATACGAGCAGTACTTC. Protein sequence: CASSSGIAELYEQYF.

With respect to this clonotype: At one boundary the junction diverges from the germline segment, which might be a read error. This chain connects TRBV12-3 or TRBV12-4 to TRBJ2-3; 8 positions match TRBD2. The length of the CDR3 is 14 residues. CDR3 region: CTSSPSGSTDTQYF. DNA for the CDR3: TGTACCAGCAGTCCTAGCGGGTCTACAGATACGCAGTATTTT.

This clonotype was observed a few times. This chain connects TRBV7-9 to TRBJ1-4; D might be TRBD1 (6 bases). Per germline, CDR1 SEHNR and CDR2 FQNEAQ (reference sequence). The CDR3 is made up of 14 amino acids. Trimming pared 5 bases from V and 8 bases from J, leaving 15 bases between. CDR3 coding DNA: TGTGCCAGCAGCCTCCTCGGGGGCTGGGAAAAACTGTTTTTT. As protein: CASSLLGGWEKLFF.

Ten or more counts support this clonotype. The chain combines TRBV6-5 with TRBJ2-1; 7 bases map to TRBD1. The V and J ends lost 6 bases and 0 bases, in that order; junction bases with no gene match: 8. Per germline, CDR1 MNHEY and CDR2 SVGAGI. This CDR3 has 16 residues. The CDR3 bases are TGTGCCAGCAGGAGCACCGGGACAGCCTCCTACAATGAGCAGTTCTTC. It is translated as CASRSTGTASYNEQFF.

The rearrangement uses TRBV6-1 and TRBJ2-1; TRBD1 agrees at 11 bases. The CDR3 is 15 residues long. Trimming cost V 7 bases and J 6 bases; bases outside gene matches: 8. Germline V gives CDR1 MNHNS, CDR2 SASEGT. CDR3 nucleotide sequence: TGTGCCAGCAATGGGGACAGGGGGTTTAGCAATGAGCAGTTCTTC. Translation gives CASNGDRGFSNEQFF.

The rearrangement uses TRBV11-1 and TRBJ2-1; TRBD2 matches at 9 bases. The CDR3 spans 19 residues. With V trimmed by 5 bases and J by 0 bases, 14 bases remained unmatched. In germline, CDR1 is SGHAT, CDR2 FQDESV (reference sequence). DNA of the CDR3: TGTGCCAGCAGCCCTCCCCCTACTAGCGGGTTTAGCTCCTACAATGAGCAGTTCTTC. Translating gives CASSPPPTSGFSSYNEQFF.

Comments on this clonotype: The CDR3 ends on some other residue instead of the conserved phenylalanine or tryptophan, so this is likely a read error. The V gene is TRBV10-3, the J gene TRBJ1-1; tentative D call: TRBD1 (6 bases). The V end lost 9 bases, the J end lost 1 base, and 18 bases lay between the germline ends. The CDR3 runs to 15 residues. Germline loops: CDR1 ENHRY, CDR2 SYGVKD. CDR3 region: CAISTGGQKNTEAFC. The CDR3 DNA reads TGTGCCATTTCCACCGGGGGACAAAAGAACACTGAAGCTTTCTGT.

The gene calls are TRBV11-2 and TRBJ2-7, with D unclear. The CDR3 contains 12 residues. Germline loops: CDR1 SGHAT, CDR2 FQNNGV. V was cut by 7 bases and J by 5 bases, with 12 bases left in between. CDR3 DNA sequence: TGTGCCAGCACACAGATTGGAAACGAGCAGTACTTC. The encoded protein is CASTQIGNEQYF.

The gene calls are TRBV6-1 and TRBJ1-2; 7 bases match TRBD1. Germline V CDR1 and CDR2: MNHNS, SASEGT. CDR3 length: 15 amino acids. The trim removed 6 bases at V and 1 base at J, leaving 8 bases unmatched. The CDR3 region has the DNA TGTGCCAGCAGCTTGACAGGGACAATTAACTATGGCTACACCTTC. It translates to CASSLTGTINYGYTF.

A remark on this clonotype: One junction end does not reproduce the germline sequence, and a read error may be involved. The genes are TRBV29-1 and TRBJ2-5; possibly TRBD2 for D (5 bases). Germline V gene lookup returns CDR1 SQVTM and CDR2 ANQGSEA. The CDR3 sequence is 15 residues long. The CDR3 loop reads CSIESAAGRSETQYF. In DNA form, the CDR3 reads TGCAGCATTGAATCCGCGGCGGGTAGATCGGAGACACAGTACTTC.

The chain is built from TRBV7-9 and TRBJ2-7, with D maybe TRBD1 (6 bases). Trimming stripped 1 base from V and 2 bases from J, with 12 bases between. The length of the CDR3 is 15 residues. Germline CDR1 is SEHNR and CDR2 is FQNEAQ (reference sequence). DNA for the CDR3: TGTGCCAGCAGCTTAGTGACAGGCGGTACCTACGAGCAGTACTTC. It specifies CASSLVTGGTYEQYF.

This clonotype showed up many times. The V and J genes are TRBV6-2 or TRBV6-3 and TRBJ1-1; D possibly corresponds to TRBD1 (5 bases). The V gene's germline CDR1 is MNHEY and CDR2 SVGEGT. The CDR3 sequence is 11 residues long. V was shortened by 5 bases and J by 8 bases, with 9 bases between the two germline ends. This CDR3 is CASSGGAEAFF. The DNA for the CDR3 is TGTGCCAGCAGTGGGGGAGCAGAAGCTTTCTTT.

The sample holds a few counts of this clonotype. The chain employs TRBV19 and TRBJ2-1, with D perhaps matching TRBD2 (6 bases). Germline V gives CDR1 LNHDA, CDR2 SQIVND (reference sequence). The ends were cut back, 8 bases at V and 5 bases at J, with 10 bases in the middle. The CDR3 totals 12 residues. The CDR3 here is CASSGTHNEQFF. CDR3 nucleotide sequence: TGTGCCAGTTCCGGGACTCACAATGAGCAGTTCTTC.

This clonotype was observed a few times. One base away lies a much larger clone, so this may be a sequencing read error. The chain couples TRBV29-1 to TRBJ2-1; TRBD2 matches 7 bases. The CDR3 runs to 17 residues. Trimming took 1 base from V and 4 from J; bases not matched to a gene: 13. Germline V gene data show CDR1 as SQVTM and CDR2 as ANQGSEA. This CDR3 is CSVEGRGLAEMYNEQFF. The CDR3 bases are TGCAGCGTTGAAGGGAGGGGCCTAGCGGAGATGTACAATGAGCAGTTCTTC.

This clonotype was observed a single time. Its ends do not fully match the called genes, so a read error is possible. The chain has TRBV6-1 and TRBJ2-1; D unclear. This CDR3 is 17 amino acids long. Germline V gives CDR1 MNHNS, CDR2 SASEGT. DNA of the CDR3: TGTGCCAGCAGTGATACCCTAGAGGTCCTCTTGCACAATGAGCAATTCTTC. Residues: CASSDTLEVLLHNEQFF.

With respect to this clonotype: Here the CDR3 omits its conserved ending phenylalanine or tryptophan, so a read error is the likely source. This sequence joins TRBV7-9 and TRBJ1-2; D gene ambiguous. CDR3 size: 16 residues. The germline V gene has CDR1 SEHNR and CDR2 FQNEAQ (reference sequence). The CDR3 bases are TGTGCTAGCAACCCCGAGGGCAGGCTGTCCCAGTATGGCTACACCCTC. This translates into CASNPEGRLSQYGYTL.

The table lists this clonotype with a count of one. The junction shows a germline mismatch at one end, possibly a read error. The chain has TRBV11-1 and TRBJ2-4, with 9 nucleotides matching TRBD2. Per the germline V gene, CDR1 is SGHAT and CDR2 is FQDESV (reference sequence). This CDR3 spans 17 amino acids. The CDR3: CASNFPGTSRTKNIQYF. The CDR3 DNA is TGTGCCAGCAACTTTCCCGGGACTAGCAGGACCAAGAACATTCAGTACTTC.

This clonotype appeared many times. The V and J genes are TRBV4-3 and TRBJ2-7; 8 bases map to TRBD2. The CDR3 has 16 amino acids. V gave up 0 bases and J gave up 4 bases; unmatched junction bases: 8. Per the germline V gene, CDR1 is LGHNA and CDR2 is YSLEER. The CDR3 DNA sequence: TGCGCCAGCAGCCAAGAGGTGGGGACTAGGTTTTACGAGCAGTACTTC. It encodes CASSQEVGTRFYEQYF.

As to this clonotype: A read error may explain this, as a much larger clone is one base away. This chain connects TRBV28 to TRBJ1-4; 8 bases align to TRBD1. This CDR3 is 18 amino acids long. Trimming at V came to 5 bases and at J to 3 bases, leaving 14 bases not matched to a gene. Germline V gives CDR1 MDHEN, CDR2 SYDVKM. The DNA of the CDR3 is TGTGCCAGCAGTCCGCCCCGACAGGGGATTCAGGCTAATGAAAAACTGTTTTTT. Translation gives CASSPPRQGIQANEKLFF.

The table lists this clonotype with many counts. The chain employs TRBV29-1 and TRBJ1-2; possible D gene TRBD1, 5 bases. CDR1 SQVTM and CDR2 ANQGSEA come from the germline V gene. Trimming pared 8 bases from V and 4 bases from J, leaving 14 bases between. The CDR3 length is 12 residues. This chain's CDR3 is CSMGDDPYGYTF. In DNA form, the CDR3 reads TGCAGCATGGGGGACGATCCCTATGGCTACACCTTC.